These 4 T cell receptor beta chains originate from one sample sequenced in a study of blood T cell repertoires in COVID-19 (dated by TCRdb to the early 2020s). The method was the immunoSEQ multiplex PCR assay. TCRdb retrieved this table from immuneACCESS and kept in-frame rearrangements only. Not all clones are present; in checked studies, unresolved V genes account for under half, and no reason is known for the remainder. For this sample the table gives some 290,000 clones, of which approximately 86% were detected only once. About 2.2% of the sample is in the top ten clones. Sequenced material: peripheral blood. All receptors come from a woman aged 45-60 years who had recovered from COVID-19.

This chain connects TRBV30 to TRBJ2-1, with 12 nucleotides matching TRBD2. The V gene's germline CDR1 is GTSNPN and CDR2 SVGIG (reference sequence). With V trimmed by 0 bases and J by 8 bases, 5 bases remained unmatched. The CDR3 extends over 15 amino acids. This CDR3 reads CAWSVASGRVDEQFF. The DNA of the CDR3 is TGTGCCTGGAGTGTAGCTAGCGGGAGGGTAGATGAGCAGTTCTTC.

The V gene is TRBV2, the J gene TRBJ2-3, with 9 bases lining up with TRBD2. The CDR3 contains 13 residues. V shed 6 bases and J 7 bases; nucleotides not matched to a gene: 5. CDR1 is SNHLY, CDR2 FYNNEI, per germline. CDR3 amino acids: CASRGTSTNTQYF. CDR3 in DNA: TGTGCCAGCAGGGGGACTAGCACTAATACGCAGTATTTT.

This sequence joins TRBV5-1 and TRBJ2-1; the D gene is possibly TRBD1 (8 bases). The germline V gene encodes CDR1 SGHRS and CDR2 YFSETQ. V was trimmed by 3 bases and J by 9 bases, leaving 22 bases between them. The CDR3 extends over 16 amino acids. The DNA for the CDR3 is TGCGCCAGCAGCTCGGAAGCTGGACAGGGAGGGCGTGAGCAGTTCTTC. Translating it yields CASSSEAGQGGREQFF.

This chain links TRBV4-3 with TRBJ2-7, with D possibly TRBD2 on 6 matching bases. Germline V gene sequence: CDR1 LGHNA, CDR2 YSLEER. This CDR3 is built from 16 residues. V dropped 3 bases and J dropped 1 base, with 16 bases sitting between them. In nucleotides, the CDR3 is TGCGCCAGCAGCCAGGGACTCGGGACGGATTCCTACGAGCAGTACTTC. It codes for CASSQGLGTDSYEQYF.